This T cell receptor (beta chain) was recorded in a study of blood T cells in healthy people across ages. Whole-study results and caveats: Age brought a roughly linear fall in TCR beta diversity measured per million T cells.

As for this clonotype: Antigen unknown. The junction does not match germline at one end; this may be a read error.

Every sample gave at least 5.5 micrograms of total RNA when it was extracted. The CDR3 has 16 residues. Germline V gene lookup returns CDR1 DFQATT and CDR2 SNEGSKA (reference sequence). A second roughly 7 to 11 cycle PCR used barcoded and J-beta primers. Each CDR3 protein is one row after TCRdb ran MiXCR on the 5' RACE reads. The sample lists just under 750,000 distinct CDR3 sequences; approximately 22% were seen once. This TCR was sampled from a man between 65 and 85 years old in good health. The sample comprised blood. V and J are TRBV20-1 and TRBJ1-1; 7 positions agree with TRBD1. The CDR3 DNA follows: TGCAGTGCTAGAGACAGGGGGTTTTTTGACGACACTCAAGCTTTCTTT. This gives the protein CSARDRGFFDDTQAFF.